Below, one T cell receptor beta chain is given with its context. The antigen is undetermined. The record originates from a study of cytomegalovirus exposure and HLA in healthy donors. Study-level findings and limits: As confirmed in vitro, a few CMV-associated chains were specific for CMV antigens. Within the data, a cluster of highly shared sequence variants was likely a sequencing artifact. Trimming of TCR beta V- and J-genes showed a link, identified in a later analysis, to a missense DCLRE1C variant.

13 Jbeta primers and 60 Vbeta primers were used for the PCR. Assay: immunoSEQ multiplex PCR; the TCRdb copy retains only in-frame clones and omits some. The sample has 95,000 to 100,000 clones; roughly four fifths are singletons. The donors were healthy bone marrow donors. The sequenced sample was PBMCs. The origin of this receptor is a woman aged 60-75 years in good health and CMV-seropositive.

The CDR3: CASSEGLSREGRYEQYF. DNA for the CDR3: TGTGCCAGCAGTGAAGGGTTGAGCAGGGAAGGAAGGTACGAGCAGTACTTC. The V and J genes are TRBV25-1 and TRBJ2-7, with D perhaps TRBD1 (5 bases). Germline V lookup: CDR1 MGHDK, CDR2 SYGVNS. V was pared by 2 bases and J by 4 bases, with 21 bases between. The CDR3 consists of 17 residues.